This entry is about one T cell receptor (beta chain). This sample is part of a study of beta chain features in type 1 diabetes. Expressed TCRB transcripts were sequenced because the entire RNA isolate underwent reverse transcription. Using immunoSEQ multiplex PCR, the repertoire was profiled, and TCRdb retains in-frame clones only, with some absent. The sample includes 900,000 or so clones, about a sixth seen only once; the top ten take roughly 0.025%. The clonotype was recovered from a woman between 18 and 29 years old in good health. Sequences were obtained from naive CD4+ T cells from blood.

The CDR3 DNA is TGTGCCAGCAGCTTGCCGGGCGGTCTGAAGAACACCGGGGAGCTGTTTTTT. It codes for CASSLPGGLKNTGELFF. The rearrangement joins TRBV7-2 to TRBJ2-2; no reliable D call. The CDR3 runs 17 residues. Looked up from germline, CDR1 is SGHTA and CDR2 is FQGNSA. V gave up 3 bases and J gave up 1 base, with 15 bases separating them.